These 29 T cell receptor beta chains were sequenced from one sample in a study of Graves' ophthalmopathy and Graves' hyperthyroidism (dated by TCRdb to the late 2010s). The sample was run on an Illumina HiSeq 2000. TCR beta CDR3 regions were amplified from RNA transcripts for repertoire sequencing. The first round of RT-PCR was done with HTBI primers and the Qiagen OneStep RT-PCR kit, and was followed by a second round of multiplex PCR, then size selection and purification. TCRdb handled the public reads itself, with Q25 trimming in fastp and clone calling in MiXCR, and kept productive beta chains. Entries are consolidated by CDR3 protein sequence, retaining the most common genes and DNA. The sample contains about half a million distinct CDR3 sequences, over 13% of them found a single time. More than 8.5% of the sample is in the top ten clones. The specimen sequenced was blood. The receptors originated from a woman aged 25 to 39 with Graves' ophthalmopathy. Donor details come from another sample of the same person, matched by shared clones.

The rearrangement links TRBV4-1 to TRBJ1-1, with D tentatively TRBD1 (5 bases). Germline-derived CDR1 and CDR2 are MGHRA and YSYEKL. Trimming shortened V by 2 bases and J by 10 bases, and 17 bases separated the two germline ends. This CDR3 comprises 14 residues. The chain's CDR3 is CASSQLGDGGPAFF. CDR3 DNA sequence: TGCGCCAGCAGCCAATTGGGGGACGGCGGACCAGCTTTCTTT.

This clonotype came up many times. The gene calls are TRBV10-3 and TRBJ2-5, with a tentative D call TRBD2 (5 bases). The CDR3 totals 14 residues. The germline gives CDR1 ENHRY, CDR2 SYGVKD. V shed 3 bases and J shed 0 bases, with 8 bases lying between them. The CDR3 sequence is CAISDGEYQETQYF. In DNA form, the CDR3 reads TGTGCCATCAGTGACGGGGAGTACCAAGAGACCCAGTACTTC.

V is TRBV4-1 and J is TRBJ1-2, with D uncertain. V was shortened by 1 base and J by 4 bases, with 13 bases between the two germline ends. Germline lookup yields CDR1 MGHRA and CDR2 YSYEKL. This CDR3 is 15 amino acids long. The chain's CDR3 is CASSQVVPGAYGYTF. CDR3 DNA: TGCGCCAGCAGCCAAGTGGTTCCAGGTGCCTATGGCTACACCTTC.

This clonotype was picked up many times. J is TRBJ1-1 and V is TRBV18; D call uncertain. This CDR3 is 12 amino acids long. Per the germline V gene, CDR1 is KGHSH and CDR2 is LQKENI. Trimming pared 3 bases from V and 7 bases from J, leaving 9 bases between. The CDR3 loop reads CASSPSEHEAFF. The CDR3 DNA reads TGTGCCAGCTCACCTTCGGAACATGAAGCTTTCTTT.

This clonotype was detected ten times or more. The gene calls are TRBV7-9 and TRBJ1-1, with no clear D. The CDR3 is 10 amino acids. Trimming removed 2 bases from V and 7 bases from J, with 2 bases in between. The germline gives CDR1 SEHNR, CDR2 FQNEAQ (reference sequence). CDR3 sequence: CASSLLEAFF. DNA for the CDR3: TGTGCCAGCAGCTTACTTGAAGCTTTCTTT.

This clonotype was detected only a few times. The rearrangement joins TRBV20-1 to TRBJ1-1; TRBD1 matches at 7 bases. The CDR3 consists of 16 residues. CDR1 and CDR2 (germline): DFQATT, SNEGSKA (reference sequence). With V trimmed by 2 bases and J by 1 base, 10 bases remained unmatched. The DNA for the CDR3 is TGCAGTGCTAGACCCATGGACAGGACGGCGAACACTGAAGCTTTCTTT. Its protein product is CSARPMDRTANTEAFF.

The sample holds many counts of this clonotype. J is TRBJ1-1 and V is TRBV3-1; D call uncertain. Deletions cut 0 bases from V and 4 bases from J, with 9 bases between. Germline V gives CDR1 LGHDT, CDR2 YNNKEL (reference sequence). The CDR3 contains 14 residues. CDR3 protein: CASSQDLQVTEAFF. In nucleotides, the CDR3 is TGTGCCAGCAGCCAAGATCTGCAGGTCACTGAAGCTTTCTTT.

This clonotype occurred many times. The chain couples TRBV30 to TRBJ1-2; 9 bases line up with TRBD1. V shed 3 bases and J 7 bases; nucleotides not matched to a gene: 6. There are 13 residues in the CDR3. Germline CDR1 and CDR2: GTSNPN and SVGIG (reference sequence). The CDR3 sequence is CAWRPGQGLGYTF. The CDR3 nucleotides are TGTGCCTGGAGACCGGGACAGGGTCTTGGCTACACCTTC.

V usage is TRBV20-1 and J usage is TRBJ2-7, with a tentative D call TRBD2 (5 bases). The V end was cut by 5 bases, the J end by 2 bases, with 13 bases between. Germline V CDR1 and CDR2: DFQATT, SNEGSKA (reference sequence). The CDR3 is 13 amino acids. The CDR3 sequence: CSARPGSTYEQYF. CDR3 bases: TGCAGTGCTCGCCCGGGGTCTACCTACGAGCAGTACTTC.

Many counts were recorded for this clonotype. V usage is TRBV15 and J usage is TRBJ2-5; D not certain. The CDR3 totals 14 residues. V lost 1 base and J 4 bases, leaving 10 bases between the germline ends. Looked up from germline, CDR1 is LNHNV and CDR2 is YYDKDF (reference sequence). CDR3 DNA sequence: TGTGCCACCAGCAGAGTCTTCCCGGGAGAGACCCAGTACTTC. Translation: CATSRVFPGETQYF. The full variable domain, with the rest looked up from reference TRBV15 and TRBJ2-5, is DAMVIQNPRYQVTQFGKPVTLSCSQTLNHNVMYWYQQKSSQAPKLLFHYYDKDFNNEADTPDNFQSRRPNTSFCFLDIRSPGLGDTAMYLCATSRVFPGETQYFGPGTRLLVL.

The sample holds many counts of this clonotype. This chain joins TRBV27 and TRBJ1-1; D perhaps matches TRBD1 (5 bases). The germline V gene has CDR1 MNHEY and CDR2 SMNVEV (reference sequence). V lost 4 bases and J 5 bases, leaving 11 bases between the germline ends. The CDR3 is 13 amino acids. CDR3 sequence (DNA): TGTGCCAGCAGTTCCTCGGGGGATACTGAAGCTTTCTTT. Protein product: CASSSSGDTEAFF.

This clonotype showed up many times. V and J are TRBV20-1 and TRBJ2-4; 7 bases map to TRBD1. Germline values: CDR1 DFQATT, CDR2 SNEGSKA (reference sequence). The CDR3 covers 14 residues. V dropped 4 bases and J dropped 5; count of bases not matched to a gene: 8. The CDR3 DNA sequence: TGCAGTGCTACCACGGACAGGTCTCAAAACATTCAGTACTTC. Amino acids: CSATTDRSQNIQYF.

The chain uses TRBV6-2 or TRBV6-3 and TRBJ2-5; TRBD1 is a possible D gene (6 bases). Germline CDR1 MNHEY, CDR2 SVGEGT. This CDR3 is 15 amino acids long. V was clipped by 1 base and J by 4 bases, with 13 bases between them. The CDR3 spells CASSYWTATRETQYF. The CDR3 nucleotides read TGTGCCAGCAGTTACTGGACAGCCACAAGAGAGACCCAGTACTTC.

CDR3 protein: CASSFSIVGLSREQYF. The DNA for the CDR3 is TGTGCCAGCAGTTTCTCTATCGTAGGTCTCTCGAGGGAGCAGTACTTC. The chain couples TRBV28 to TRBJ2-7; D gene ambiguous. The CDR3 extends over 16 amino acids. The germline gives CDR1 MDHEN, CDR2 SYDVKM. The V and J ends lost 3 bases and 7 bases respectively, with 22 bases between them.

This clonotype was counted at least ten times. The gene calls are TRBV10-3 and TRBJ2-7; D gene unclear. CDR3 length: 13 amino acids. Trimming left V 6 bases short and J 2 bases short, with 11 bases between. CDR1 is ENHRY, CDR2 SYGVKD, per germline. The CDR3 region has the DNA TGTGCCATCAGCCCCGGTGGGGCCTACGAGCAGTACTTC. Translated: CAISPGGAYEQYF.

The V and J genes are TRBV12-3 or TRBV12-4 and TRBJ2-7; D uncertain. Between the trimmed V and J ends, which lost 2 bases and 0 bases, there was a span of 14 bases. CDR3 length equals 16 residues. CDR3 in DNA: TGTGCCAGCAGTTTATTCCCACTCCAGAGCTCCTACGAGCAGTACTTC. Translating it yields CASSLFPLQSSYEQYF.

In its sample, this clonotype was seen a few times. CDR3 sequence reads: CASSKGNRGDTEAFF. In DNA, the CDR3 is TGTGCCAGCAGTAAGGGGAACAGGGGGGACACTGAAGCTTTCTTT. This chain links TRBV27 with TRBJ1-1, with 8 bases lining up with TRBD1. Germline loops: CDR1 MNHEY, CDR2 SMNVEV (reference sequence). Unmatched junction bases numbered 8, after V lost 5 bases and J lost 3 bases. The CDR3 runs to 15 residues.

This clonotype was counted a few times. This sequence joins TRBV28 and TRBJ2-7; TRBD2 matches at 11 bases. Germline trimming cut 3 bases from V and 5 bases from J; bases unmatched to any gene: 6. This CDR3 contains 15 residues. The germline V gene encodes CDR1 MDHEN and CDR2 SYDVKM. DNA of the CDR3: TGTGCCAGCAGTTTTGCTAGCGGGAGGATCGACGAGCAGTACTTC. This gives the protein CASSFASGRIDEQYF.

This clonotype was observed a handful of times. This chain links TRBV20-1 with TRBJ2-5, with D unclear. The V and J ends lost 6 bases and 1 base respectively, with 9 bases between them. The CDR3 sequence is 12 residues long. Germline CDR1 reads DFQATT; CDR2 reads SNEGSKA (reference sequence). CDR3 nucleotide sequence: TGCAGTGCCAGACCCCTCCAAGAGACCCAGTACTTC. This gives the protein CSARPLQETQYF.

V is TRBV11-2 and J is TRBJ2-2; D remains ambiguous. Germline CDR1 is SGHAT and CDR2 is FQNNGV. V was cut by 4 bases and J by 6 bases, with 6 bases left in between. The CDR3 consists of 12 residues. CDR3: CASSYRPGELFF. The CDR3 DNA sequence: TGTGCCAGCAGCTACCGTCCCGGGGAGCTGTTTTTT. The full variable domain, its missing parts supplied by reference TRBV11-2 and TRBJ2-2, is EAGVAQSPRYKIIEKRQSVAFWCNPISGHATLYWYQQILGQGPKLLIQFQNNGVVDDSQLPKDRFSAERLKGVDSTLKIQPAKLEDSAVYLCASSYRPGELFFGEGSRLTVL.

This clonotype was observed many times. This chain links TRBV12-3 or TRBV12-4 with TRBJ1-5; possible D gene TRBD1, 6 bases. V lost 8 bases, J lost 6 bases, and 14 bases lay in between. CDR3 length: 13 amino acids. CDR3 in amino acids: CASWGGGGQPQHF. The CDR3 coding sequence is TGTGCCAGCTGGGGGGGAGGGGGTCAGCCCCAGCATTTT.

This clonotype was counted many times. A junction boundary mismatches the germline segment, possibly from a read error. This chain joins TRBV12-3 or TRBV12-4 and TRBJ1-5, with TRBD1 as a possible D gene (6 bases). This CDR3 is built from 14 residues. This CDR3 is CASTRGGNNQPQHF. CDR3 coding DNA: TGCGCCAGCACCCGAGGGGGGAACAATCAGCCCCAGCATTTT.

This clonotype has a count of ten or more. J is TRBJ1-5 and V is TRBV6-5; no definite D call. The germline V gene has CDR1 MNHEY and CDR2 SVGAGI. The ends were cut back, 8 bases at V and 0 bases at J, with 8 bases in the middle. This CDR3 has 13 amino acids. CDR3 loop: CASQRYSNQPQHF. The CDR3 DNA follows: TGTGCCAGCCAGAGATATAGCAATCAGCCCCAGCATTTT.

This clonotype was counted ten times or more. This sequence joins TRBV5-1 and TRBJ2-5, with D possibly TRBD1 on 5 matching bases. CDR1 and CDR2 (germline): SGHRS, YFSETQ. V lost 0 bases and J 2 bases, leaving 11 bases between the germline ends. The CDR3 runs to 15 residues. The CDR3 spells CASSLDSGIQETQYF. CDR3 sequence (DNA): TGCGCCAGCAGCTTGGATTCAGGGATTCAAGAGACCCAGTACTTC.

A remark on this clonotype: Given the absence of the conserved phenylalanine or tryptophan at the CDR3 end, a read error is likely. It is unclear where the CDR3 begins or ends on the DNA, so no DNA is shown, and the CDR3 is as TCRdb lists it. The chain carries TRBV11-2 and TRBJ2-5; the table's TRBD2 call for D was not verified on the DNA. CDR1 SGHAT and CDR2 FQNNGV come from the germline V gene. The CDR3 contains 14 residues when both ends are counted. The CDR3 reads CASATGLISETQDY.

The chain recombines TRBV29-1 with TRBJ2-5; possible D gene TRBD2, 5 bases. CDR3 length equals 14 residues. V was cut by 2 bases and J by 3 bases, with 13 bases left in between. Germline CDR1 SQVTM, CDR2 ANQGSEA. DNA for the CDR3: TGCAGCGTTGAATTTGGGCAGGAGGAAGAGACCCAGTACTTC. This codes for CSVEFGQEEETQYF.

This clonotype was recorded many times. The V and J genes are TRBV7-3 and TRBJ2-7; D assignment may be TRBD1 or TRBD2 (6 bases each). Deletions cut 2 bases from V and 5 bases from J, with 13 bases between. Germline assignment: CDR1 SGHTA and CDR2 FQGTGA. The CDR3 contains 14 residues. The CDR3 is CASSLYGGRDEQYF. The CDR3, as DNA: TGTGCCAGCAGCTTATACGGGGGCCGGGACGAGCAGTACTTC.

The gene calls are TRBV5-1 and TRBJ2-7, with 10 bases identical to TRBD1. The CDR3 has 15 residues. V trimming: 4 bases; J trimming: 3 bases; junction bases outside the gene matches: 7. The germline V gene encodes CDR1 SGHRS and CDR2 YFSETQ. Here the CDR3 DNA reads TGCGCCAGCAGCAGGACGGGACAGGGGTTCTACGAGCAGTACTTC. Protein: CASSRTGQGFYEQYF. The full variable domain, its missing parts supplied by reference TRBV5-1 and TRBJ2-7, is KAGVTQTPRYLIKTRGQQVTLSCSPISGHRSVSWYQQTPGQGLQFLFEYFSETQRNKGNFPGRFSGRQFSNSRSEMNVSTLELGDSALYLCASSRTGQGFYEQYFGPGTRLTVT.

This clonotype has a count of ten or more. The rearrangement links TRBV28 to TRBJ2-7; D ambiguous. The CDR3 sequence is 15 residues long. Trimming left V 3 bases short and J 1 base short, with 13 bases between. Germline CDR1 reads MDHEN; CDR2 reads SYDVKM. The DNA of the CDR3 is TGTGCCAGCAGTTTCCTGCCTCGTGTTTCCTACGAGCAGTACTTC. Translation gives CASSFLPRVSYEQYF.